This T cell receptor beta chain was captured in a study of T cells in Graves' hyperthyroidism and ophthalmopathy. Study results and limitations: A 13 V-J model separated ophthalmopathy from stable hyperthyroidism. Most thyroid-expanded clonotypes above 0.001 were also found in blood.

The source material, RNA transcripts, was used to amplify TCR beta CDR3 regions. Using the HTBI primer set, a first-round RT-PCR was run on the TCR CDR3. TCRdb re-analysed the multiplex PCR reads in MiXCR, keeping a single row per CDR3 protein. The sample lists fewer than 750,000 distinct CDR3 sequences; just over 45% were seen once. CDR1 and CDR2 from the germline V gene are SQVTM and ANQGSEA. Unmatched junction bases numbered 9, after V lost 7 bases and J lost 7 bases. The CDR3 runs to 13 residues. Researchers defined stable Graves' hyperthyroidism as no ophthalmopathy progression within 18 months. Ten or more counts support this clonotype. The antigen remains undetermined.

The sample was peripheral blood or thyroid tissue (not recorded which). The source is a woman aged 18-35 years with Graves' hyperthyroidism. The chain links TRBV29-1 to TRBJ1-4; 7 bases are a match to TRBD1. Here the CDR3 DNA reads TGCAGCGGCCGGGACAGTCTATCTGAAAAACTGTTTTTT. Amino acid sequence: CSGRDSLSEKLFF.